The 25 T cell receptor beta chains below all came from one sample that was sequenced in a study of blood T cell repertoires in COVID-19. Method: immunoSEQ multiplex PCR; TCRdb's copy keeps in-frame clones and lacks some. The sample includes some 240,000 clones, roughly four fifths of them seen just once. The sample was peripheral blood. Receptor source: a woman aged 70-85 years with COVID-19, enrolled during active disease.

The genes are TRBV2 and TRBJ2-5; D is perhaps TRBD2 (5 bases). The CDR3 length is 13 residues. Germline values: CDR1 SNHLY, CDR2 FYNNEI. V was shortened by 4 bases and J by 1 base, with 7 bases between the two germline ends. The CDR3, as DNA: TGTGCCAGCAGTGCCCGGGGCCAAGAGACCCAGTACTTC. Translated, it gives CASSARGQETQYF.

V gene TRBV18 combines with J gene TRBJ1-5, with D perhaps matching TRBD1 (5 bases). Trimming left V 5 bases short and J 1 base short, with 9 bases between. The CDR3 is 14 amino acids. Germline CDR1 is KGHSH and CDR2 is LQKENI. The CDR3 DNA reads TGTGCCAGCTCATCAGGGAAAAGCAATCAGCCCCAGCATTTT. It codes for CASSSGKSNQPQHF.

Written as DNA, the CDR3 is TGTGCCAGCAGTTACCTGACAGGGCAGCCCCTCCACTTT. It specifies CASSYLTGQPLHF. The rearrangement joins TRBV6-5 to TRBJ1-6, with 7 nucleotides matching TRBD1. V lost 2 bases to trimming and J lost 13 bases; unmatched junction nucleotides: 5. This CDR3 region has 13 residues. The germline V gene has CDR1 MNHEY and CDR2 SVGAGI.

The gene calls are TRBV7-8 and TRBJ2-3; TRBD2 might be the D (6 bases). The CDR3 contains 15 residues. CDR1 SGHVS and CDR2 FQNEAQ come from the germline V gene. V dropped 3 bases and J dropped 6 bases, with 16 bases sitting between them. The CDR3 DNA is TGTGCCAGCAGCTTCCTCTCCGGGAGCGCCGATACGCAGTATTTT. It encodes CASSFLSGSADTQYF.

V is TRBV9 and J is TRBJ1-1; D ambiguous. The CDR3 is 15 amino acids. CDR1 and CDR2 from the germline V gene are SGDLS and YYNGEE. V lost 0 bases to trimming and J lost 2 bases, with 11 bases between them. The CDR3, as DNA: TGTGCCAGCAGCGTAGTTGCGGGGAAAAACACTGAAGCTTTCTTT. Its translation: CASSVVAGKNTEAFF.

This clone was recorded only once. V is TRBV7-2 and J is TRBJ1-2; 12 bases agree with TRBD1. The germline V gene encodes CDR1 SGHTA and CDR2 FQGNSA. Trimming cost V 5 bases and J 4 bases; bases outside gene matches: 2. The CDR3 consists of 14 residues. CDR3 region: CASSPGQGAYGYTF. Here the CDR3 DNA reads TGTGCCAGCAGCCCGGGACAGGGGGCCTATGGCTACACCTTC.

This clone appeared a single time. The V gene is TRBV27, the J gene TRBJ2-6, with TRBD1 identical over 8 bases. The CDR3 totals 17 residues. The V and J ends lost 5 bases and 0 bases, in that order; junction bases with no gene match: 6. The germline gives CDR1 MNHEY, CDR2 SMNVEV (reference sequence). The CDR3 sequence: CASSLGDRSSGANVLTF. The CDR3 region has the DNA TGTGCCAGCAGTCTGGGGGACAGGAGCTCTGGGGCCAACGTCCTGACTTTC.

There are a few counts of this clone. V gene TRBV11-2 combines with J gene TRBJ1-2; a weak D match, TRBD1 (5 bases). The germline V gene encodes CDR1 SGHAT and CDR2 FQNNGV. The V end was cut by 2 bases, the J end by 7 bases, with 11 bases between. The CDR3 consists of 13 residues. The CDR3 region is CASSLQGQRGYTF. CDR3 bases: TGTGCCAGCAGCTTACAGGGTCAACGTGGCTACACCTTC.

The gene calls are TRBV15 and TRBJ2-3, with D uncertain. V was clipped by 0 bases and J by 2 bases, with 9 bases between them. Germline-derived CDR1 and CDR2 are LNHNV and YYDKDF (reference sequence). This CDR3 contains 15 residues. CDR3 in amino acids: CATSRDRGFTDTQYF. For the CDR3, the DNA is TGTGCCACCAGCAGAGATCGCGGATTCACAGATACGCAGTATTTT.

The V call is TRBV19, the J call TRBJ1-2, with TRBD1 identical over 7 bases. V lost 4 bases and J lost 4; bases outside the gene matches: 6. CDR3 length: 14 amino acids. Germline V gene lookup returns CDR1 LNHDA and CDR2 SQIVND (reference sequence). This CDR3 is CASSTRQGRYGYTF. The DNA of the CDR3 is TGTGCCAGTAGTACCCGACAGGGTCGCTATGGCTACACCTTC.

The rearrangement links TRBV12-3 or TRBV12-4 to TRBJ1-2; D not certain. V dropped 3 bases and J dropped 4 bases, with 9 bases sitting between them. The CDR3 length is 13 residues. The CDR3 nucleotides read TGTGCCAGCAGTTTGAGGGCGGTCTATGGCTACACCTTC. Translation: CASSLRAVYGYTF.

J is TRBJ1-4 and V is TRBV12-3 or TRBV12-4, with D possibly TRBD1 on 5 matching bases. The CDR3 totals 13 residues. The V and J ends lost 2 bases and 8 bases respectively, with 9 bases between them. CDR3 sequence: CASSLRGGEKLFF. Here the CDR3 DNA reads TGTGCCAGCAGTTTAAGGGGTGGGGAAAAACTGTTTTTT.

Here the CDR3 reads CASSFPPYEQYF. The CDR3 DNA follows: TGTGCCAGCAGTTTCCCCCCATACGAGCAGTACTTC. The chain uses TRBV28 and TRBJ2-7; D is uncertain. Trimming removed 3 bases at V and 4 bases at J, with 7 bases between. CDR1 and CDR2 (germline): MDHEN, SYDVKM. The CDR3 extends over 12 amino acids.

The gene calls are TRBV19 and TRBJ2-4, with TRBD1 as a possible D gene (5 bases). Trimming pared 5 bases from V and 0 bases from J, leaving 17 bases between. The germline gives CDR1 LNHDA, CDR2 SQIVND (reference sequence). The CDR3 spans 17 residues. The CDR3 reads CASSSQDILLAKNIQYF. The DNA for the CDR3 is TGTGCCAGTAGTTCCCAGGACATCCTTTTAGCCAAAAACATTCAGTACTTC.

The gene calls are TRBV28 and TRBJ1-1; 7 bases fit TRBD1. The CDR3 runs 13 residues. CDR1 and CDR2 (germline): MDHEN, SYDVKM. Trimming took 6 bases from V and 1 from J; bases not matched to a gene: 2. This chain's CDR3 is CASRGQTNTEAFF. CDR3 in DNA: TGTGCCAGCAGGGGACAGACGAACACTGAAGCTTTCTTT.

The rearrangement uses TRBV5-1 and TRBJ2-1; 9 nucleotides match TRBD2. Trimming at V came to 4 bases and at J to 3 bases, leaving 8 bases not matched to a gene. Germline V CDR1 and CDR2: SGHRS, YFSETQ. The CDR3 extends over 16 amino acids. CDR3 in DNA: TGCGCCAGCAGCCCAAACGGACTAGCGATCTACAATGAGCAGTTCTTC. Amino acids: CASSPNGLAIYNEQFF.

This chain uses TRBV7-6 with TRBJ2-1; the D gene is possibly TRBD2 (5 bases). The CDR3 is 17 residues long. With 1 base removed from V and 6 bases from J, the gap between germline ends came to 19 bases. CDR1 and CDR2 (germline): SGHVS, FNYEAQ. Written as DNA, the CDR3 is TGTGCCAGCAGCTTAGTGGCTAGCTTATTCGGCCGCAATGAGCAGTTCTTC. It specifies CASSLVASLFGRNEQFF.

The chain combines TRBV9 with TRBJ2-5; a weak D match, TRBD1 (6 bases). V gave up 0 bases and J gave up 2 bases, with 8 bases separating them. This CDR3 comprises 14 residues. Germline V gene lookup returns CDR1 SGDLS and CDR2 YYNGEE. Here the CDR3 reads CASSVAGQQETQYF. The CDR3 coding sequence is TGTGCCAGCAGCGTAGCCGGACAGCAAGAGACCCAGTACTTC.

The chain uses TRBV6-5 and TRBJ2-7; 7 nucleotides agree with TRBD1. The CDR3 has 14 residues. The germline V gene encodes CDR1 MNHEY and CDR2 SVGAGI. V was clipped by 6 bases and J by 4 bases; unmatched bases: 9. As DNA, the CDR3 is TGTGCCAGCAGCCGACAGGGTGGAGGATACGAGCAGTACTTC. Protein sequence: CASSRQGGGYEQYF.

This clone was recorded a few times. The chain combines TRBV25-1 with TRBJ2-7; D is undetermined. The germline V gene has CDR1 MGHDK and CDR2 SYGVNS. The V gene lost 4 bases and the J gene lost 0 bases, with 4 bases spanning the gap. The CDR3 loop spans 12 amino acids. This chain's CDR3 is CASSANSYEQYF. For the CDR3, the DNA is TGTGCCAGCAGTGCCAACTCCTACGAGCAGTACTTC.

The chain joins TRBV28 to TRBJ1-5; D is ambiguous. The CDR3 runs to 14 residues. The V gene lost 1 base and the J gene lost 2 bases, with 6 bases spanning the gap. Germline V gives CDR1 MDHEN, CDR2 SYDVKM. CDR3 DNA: TGTGCCAGCAGTTTATTCCGGGGCAATCAGCCCCAGCATTTT. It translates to CASSLFRGNQPQHF.

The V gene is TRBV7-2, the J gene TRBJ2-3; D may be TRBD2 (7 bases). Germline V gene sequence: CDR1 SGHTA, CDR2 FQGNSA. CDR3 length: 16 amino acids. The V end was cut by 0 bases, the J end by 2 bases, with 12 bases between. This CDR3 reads CASSLAGGRNTDTQYF. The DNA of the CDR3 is TGTGCCAGCAGCTTAGCCGGGGGGCGGAACACAGATACGCAGTATTTT.

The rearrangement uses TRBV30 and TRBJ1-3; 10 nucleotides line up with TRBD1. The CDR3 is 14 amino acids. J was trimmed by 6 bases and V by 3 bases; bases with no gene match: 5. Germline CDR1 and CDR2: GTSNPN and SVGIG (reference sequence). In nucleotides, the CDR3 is TGTGCCTGGAGGGATCGACAGGGGGCAAACACCATATATTTT. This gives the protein CAWRDRQGANTIYF.

In DNA form, the CDR3 reads TGTGCCAGCAGCCAAGTCGACAGCAGAACTGAAGCTTTCTTT. It specifies CASSQVDSRTEAFF. V is TRBV4-2 and J is TRBJ1-1; perhaps TRBD1 as D (5 bases). Germline CDR1 LGHNA, CDR2 YNFKEQ. CDR3 length equals 14 residues. V lost 1 base and J 5 bases, leaving 11 bases between the germline ends.

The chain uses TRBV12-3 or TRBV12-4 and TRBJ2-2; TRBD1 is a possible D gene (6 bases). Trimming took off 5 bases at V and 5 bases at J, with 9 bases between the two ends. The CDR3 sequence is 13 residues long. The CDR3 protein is CASSLGQTGELFF. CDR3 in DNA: TGTGCCAGCAGTCTCGGACAGACCGGGGAGCTGTTTTTT.